A selection of T cell receptor beta chains follows, all from one sample in a study of blood T cell repertoires in COVID-19. Libraries were prepared by immunoSEQ multiplex PCR; TCRdb keeps only in-frame clonotypes and omits some of them. Of 100,000 or so clones detected, more than 85% appear once; the ten largest clones hold about a fifth. The sample was peripheral blood. Every receptor here comes from a human donor with acute or convalescent COVID-19. The donor label of this sample is uncertain. The CDR3 runs from the conserved cysteine through the conserved F or W. Fields, in order: V gene, D gene, J gene, clone size, CDR3 DNA, CDR3 protein. A D gene is named only where the DNA matches it firmly. Expanded clones get a size class; other rows say once, few or many, or leave the size out.

v_call: TRBV6-5
d_call: TRBD1
j_call: TRBJ2-7
clone_size: .
cdr3_nt: TGTGCCAGCAGGCCCGGGACAGGGCTTTCCGAGCAGTACTTC
cdr3_aa: CASRPGTGLSEQYF

v_call: TRBV7-9
d_call: .
j_call: TRBJ1-3
clone_size: .
cdr3_nt: TGTGCCAGCAGCCGGGACTCCGCCTCTGGAAACACCATATATTTT
cdr3_aa: CASSRDSASGNTIYF

v_call: TRBV30
d_call: TRBD2
j_call: TRBJ2-2
clone_size: .
cdr3_nt: TGTGCCTGGAGTGTGACTAGCGGGAGGGAAGTAACTTCGAGCGGGGAGCTGTTTTTT
cdr3_aa: CAWSVTSGREVTSSGELFF

v_call: TRBV4-1
d_call: TRBD2
j_call: TRBJ2-3
clone_size: .
cdr3_nt: TGCGCCAGCAGCCAAGAGAAGGGACTATATGGAGATACGCAGTATTTT
cdr3_aa: CASSQEKGLYGDTQYF

v_call: TRBV7-2
d_call: TRBD2
j_call: TRBJ2-1
clone_size: few
cdr3_nt: TGTGCCAGTCAAATAGCGGGGTTAAACAATGAGCAGTTCTTC
cdr3_aa: CASQIAGLNNEQFF

v_call: TRBV19
d_call: .
j_call: TRBJ1-1
clone_size: .
cdr3_nt: TGTGCCAGTAGTACCCCCCCCCTTTGGAACACTGAAGCTTTCTTT
cdr3_aa: CASSTPPLWNTEAFF

v_call: TRBV5-4
d_call: TRBD2
j_call: TRBJ2-1
clone_size: .
cdr3_nt: TGTGCCAGCAGCTTGGGGACTAGCGGGGGGGCCGATGAGCAGTTCTTC
cdr3_aa: CASSLGTSGGADEQFF

v_call: TRBV2
d_call: TRBD1
j_call: TRBJ1-6
clone_size: .
cdr3_nt: TGTGCCAGCAGTCCCCAGACAGGGTCCTATAATTCACCCCTCCACTTT
cdr3_aa: CASSPQTGSYNSPLHF

v_call: TRBV20-1
d_call: .
j_call: TRBJ2-1
clone_size: once
cdr3_nt: TGCAGTGCTAGTTCTGGGGGCGCCGGCTACATAGGTGACAATGAGCAGTTCTTC
cdr3_aa: CSASSGGAGYIGDNEQFF

v_call: TRBV6-2/TRBV6-3
d_call: .
j_call: TRBJ2-7
clone_size: .
cdr3_nt: TGTGCCAGCAGTTACCCGCAGGGACTCTACGAGCAGTACTTC
cdr3_aa: CASSYPQGLYEQYF

v_call: TRBV12-3/TRBV12-4
d_call: .
j_call: TRBJ1-6
clone_size: .
cdr3_nt: TGTGCCAGCAGGCGTATCGATAATTCACCCCTCCACTTT
cdr3_aa: CASRRIDNSPLHF

v_call: TRBV18
d_call: .
j_call: TRBJ2-1
clone_size: .
cdr3_nt: TGTGCCAGCTCACCACCCGGAGGGGGGGCCGGCGAGCAGTTCTTC
cdr3_aa: CASSPPGGGAGEQFF

v_call: TRBV28
d_call: .
j_call: TRBJ1-1
clone_size: .
cdr3_nt: TGTGCCAGCAGTTTTTTTGGCAAACTATCGGGGGAAGCTTTCTTT
cdr3_aa: CASSFFGKLSGEAFF

v_call: TRBV6-2/TRBV6-3
d_call: .
j_call: TRBJ2-7
clone_size: .
cdr3_nt: TGTGCCAGCAGTTACGACTTAAGGAAGCAGTACTTC
cdr3_aa: CASSYDLRKQYF

v_call: TRBV6-5
d_call: .
j_call: TRBJ1-1
clone_size: .
cdr3_nt: TGTGCCAGCACCCTACCCACTGAAGCTTTCTTT
cdr3_aa: CASTLPTEAFF

v_call: TRBV27
d_call: TRBD2
j_call: TRBJ2-1
clone_size: .
cdr3_nt: TGTGCCAGCAGTTCCGGGACTAGCGGGAGGTGGGAGCAGTTCTTC
cdr3_aa: CASSSGTSGRWEQFF

v_call: TRBV7-2
d_call: .
j_call: TRBJ1-6
clone_size: .
cdr3_nt: TGTGCCAGCAGCCCGGGACAATCCAGCAATTCACCCCTCCACTTT
cdr3_aa: CASSPGQSSNSPLHF

v_call: TRBV5-8
d_call: TRBD1
j_call: TRBJ2-5
clone_size: .
cdr3_nt: TGTGCCAGCAGCTTGGGGGACAGGGCCCGGGAGACCCAGTACTTC
cdr3_aa: CASSLGDRARETQYF